A single sample is the source of the 12 T cell receptor beta chains below, sequenced in a study of blood T cell repertoires in COVID-19. Sequencing was performed with immunoSEQ multiplex PCR; in TCRdb, only in-frame clones are kept and a portion is missing. Altogether about 200,000 clones are present, roughly 81% being singletons, with the ten largest covering roughly 4.5%. The sequencing sample was made of peripheral blood. The source of these receptors is a woman of 80 years or more with acute or convalescent COVID-19.

This clone was seen just once. The chain has TRBV11-2 and TRBJ2-3; 8 bases map to TRBD1. The V gene end was trimmed by 5 bases and the J gene end by 0 bases; junction bases not matched to a gene: 4. CDR1 SGHAT and CDR2 FQNNGV come from the germline V gene. The length of the CDR3 is 15 residues. Here the CDR3 DNA reads TGTGCCAGCAGCCTTGACAGGGGCAGCACAGATACGCAGTATTTT. Translated, it gives CASSLDRGSTDTQYF.

The gene calls are TRBV9 and TRBJ2-5, with D hard to call. The germline V and J ends were trimmed by 0 bases and 5 bases, with 8 bases remaining between them. Germline CDR1 is SGDLS and CDR2 is YYNGEE. The CDR3 consists of 13 residues. The DNA for the CDR3 is TGTGCCAGCAGCGTAGACGGGTTCGAGACCCAGTACTTC. This sequence encodes CASSVDGFETQYF.

This sequence joins TRBV7-9 and TRBJ1-2, with a tentative D call TRBD1 (6 bases). Germline CDR1 and CDR2: SEHNR and FQNEAQ (reference sequence). CDR3 size: 15 residues. The ends were cut back, 4 bases at V and 2 bases at J, with 14 bases in the middle. CDR3 coding DNA: TGTGCCAGCAGCTCGCAGGGGCCCGAGAACTATGGCTACACCTTC. This translates into CASSSQGPENYGYTF.

The CDR3 bases are TGTGCCAGCAGCCCAATCCCGAGGACTAGCGGGCTCCCGCCGGGGAATGAGCAGTTCTTC. This codes for CASSPIPRTSGLPPGNEQFF. The chain employs TRBV3-1 (or the pseudogene TRBV3-2) and TRBJ2-1, with 11 bases aligning to TRBD2. Germline lookup yields CDR1 LGHDT and CDR2 YNNKEL (reference sequence). With 4 bases clipped from V and 7 bases from J, the junction kept 21 bases outside the gene matches. There are 20 residues in the CDR3.

The chain joins TRBV5-1 to TRBJ2-5, with D possibly matching TRBD2 (6 bases). This CDR3 comprises 12 residues. Trimming cost V 4 bases and J 5 bases, with 9 bases left between them. Germline CDR1 SGHRS, CDR2 YFSETQ. CDR3 coding DNA: TGCGCCAGCAGCCCGGCGGGGGAGACCCAGTACTTC. The encoded protein is CASSPAGETQYF. Variable domain in full (rest from reference TRBV5-1 and TRBJ2-5): KAGVTQTPRYLIKTRGQQVTLSCSPISGHRSVSWYQQTPGQGLQFLFEYFSETQRNKGNFPGRFSGRQFSNSRSEMNVSTLELGDSALYLCASSPAGETQYFGPGTRLLVL.

The genes are TRBV5-4 and TRBJ2-7; possibly TRBD1 for D (6 bases). Deletions cut 1 base from V and 3 bases from J, with 11 bases between. From germline, CDR1 is SGHNT and CDR2 YYREEE (reference sequence). This CDR3 has 14 amino acids. The CDR3, as DNA: TGTGCCAGCAGCTTGCAGGGGTCACGCTACGAGCAGTACTTC. Translation: CASSLQGSRYEQYF.

The J gene is TRBJ1-1, the V gene TRBV5-8; TRBD1 might be the D (6 bases). Germline V gives CDR1 SGHTS, CDR2 YDEGEE. The CDR3 extends over 14 amino acids. Trimming removed 4 bases from V and 5 bases from J, with 15 bases in between. The CDR3 nucleotides read TGTGCCAGCAGCCACAGGGTAGTAGGGACTGAAGCTTTCTTT. Protein sequence: CASSHRVVGTEAFF.

The rearrangement links TRBV3-1 (or the pseudogene TRBV3-2) to TRBJ1-6, with D perhaps TRBD1 (6 bases). Per the germline V gene, CDR1 is LGHDT and CDR2 is YNNKEL (reference sequence). The V and J ends lost 5 bases and 8 bases respectively, with 13 bases between them. CDR3 size: 14 residues. CDR3 nucleotides: TGTGCCAGCAGCGGACGGGACATATATTCACCCCTCCACTTT. This translates into CASSGRDIYSPLHF.

The chain has TRBV9 and TRBJ1-1; the D is unclear. Trimming removed 0 bases from V and 7 bases from J, with 10 bases in between. This CDR3 has 13 amino acids. From germline, CDR1 is SGDLS and CDR2 YYNGEE. For the CDR3, the DNA is TGTGCCAGCAGCGTAGCCCTCGGGAATGAAGCTTTCTTT. Translated: CASSVALGNEAFF.

The chain carries TRBV10-3 and TRBJ1-4; 10 positions match TRBD1. CDR3 length: 17 residues. After removal of 5 bases from V and 7 bases from J, the junction contained 13 bases not matched to a gene. Germline assignment: CDR1 ENHRY and CDR2 SYGVKD. The CDR3, as DNA: TGTGCCATCAGTACCGGGACAGGGGTCATGGGCTTTGAAAAACTGTTTTTT. As protein: CAISTGTGVMGFEKLFF.

The J gene is TRBJ1-2, the V gene TRBV4-3, with D maybe TRBD1 (5 bases). V lost 0 bases to trimming and J lost 4 bases, with 9 bases between them. This CDR3 is 14 amino acids long. Germline V gene data show CDR1 as LGHNA and CDR2 as YSLEER. CDR3 nucleotide sequence: TGCGCCAGCAGCCAAGACTACAGGACCTATGGCTACACCTTC. It translates to CASSQDYRTYGYTF.

The rearrangement uses TRBV10-2 and TRBJ1-2; 7 nucleotides align to TRBD1. Germline V lookup: CDR1 WSHSY, CDR2 SAAADI. The V gene end was trimmed by 0 bases and the J gene end by 1 base; junction bases not matched to a gene: 11. The CDR3 extends over 18 amino acids. CDR3 coding DNA: TGCGCCAGCAGTGAGTCGACCAGACCCGGGACAGTTAACTATGGCTACACCTTC. Translating it yields CASSESTRPGTVNYGYTF.